Listed below are T cell receptor beta chains from one sample, sequenced in a study of neurological immune-mediated disorders. MiXCR, applied by TCRdb to the 5' RACE reads, yields one record per CDR3 protein. The repertoire has fewer than 85,000 distinct CDR3 sequences, 3.5% to 4.5% of them found once; the top ten carry about 5.7%. Sequenced material: PBMCs. The origin of the receptors is a woman aged 55-70 years with multiple sclerosis. The CDR3 runs from the conserved cysteine through the conserved F or W. The order of the fields is V gene, CDR3 protein.

V: TRBV29-1; CDR3: CSVKGPNEQFF
V: TRBV25-1; CDR3: CASSERLNRANTGELFF
V: TRBV5-1; CDR3: CASSLAFQRGGPNEQFF
V: TRBV11-2; CDR3: CASSLSTGGISYEQYF
V: TRBV6-5; CDR3: CASNEGSGANVLTF
V: TRBV9; CDR3: CASSVGEGAGANVLTF
V: TRBV12-3/TRBV12-4; CDR3: CASSPGSVYEQYF
V: TRBV12-3/TRBV12-4; CDR3: CASSLGVYGTEAFF
V: TRBV9; CDR3: CASSVALGGPDTQYF
V: TRBV7-2; CDR3: CASSLGRHEQYF
V: TRBV11-2; CDR3: CASSLLTGNTGELFF
V: TRBV4-2; CDR3: CASSQVIGGTGDTDTQYF
V: TRBV5-5; CDR3: CASSSTGQETQYF
V: TRBV28; CDR3: CASSLGGWAQETQYF
V: TRBV15; CDR3: CATSFPGNYEQYF
V: TRBV7-2; CDR3: CASSPYGTGTYEQYF
V: TRBV5-5; CDR3: CASSLVGRNTGELFF
V: TRBV5-1; CDR3: CASSLATDYEQYF
V: TRBV4-1; CDR3: CASSPGGPRAFF
V: TRBV3-1; CDR3: CASSTGNPRGAFGELFF
V: TRBV7-8; CDR3: CASIPYGTSVKETQYF
V: TRBV10-1; CDR3: CASSESSDNEQFF
V: TRBV28; CDR3: CASSYLRGETQYF
V: TRBV20-1; CDR3: CSARDGNRGWETQYF